This TCR beta chain was found in a study of T-cell reconstitution after alpha-beta-depleted transplantation in children. Overall study results and limits: Reportedly, roughly two months post-transplant, alpha-beta T cells arose from several hundred expanded graft clones. At day 60, the high TCRbeta diversity found in some patients originated from recipient T cells and thymic progenitors that had survived. It was newly produced T cells that mostly accounted for T-cell counts and diversity one year after transplant.

J gave up 4 bases and V 6 bases, and 11 bases lay outside the gene matches. The CDR3 length is 17 residues. Unique molecular identifiers were incorporated into the prepared TCRbeta library. TCRdb passed the PCR reads through MiXCR, listing each CDR3 protein once. The sample records 400,000 to 550,000 distinct CDR3 sequences, about 10% being singletons. This clonotype was seen more than once but under ten times. The antigen is unknown. The chain is built from TRBV12-3 or TRBV12-4 and TRBJ2-1; TRBD1 matches at 11 bases. The TCR sequence derives from a child aged 2 to 15 with inherited bone marrow failure, due to receive a stem cell transplant. The material sequenced was PBMCs, taken before TCRalphabeta/CD19-depleted stem cell transplant. The CDR3 loop reads CASSVFPGTGGYNEQFF. CDR3 in DNA: TGTGCCAGCAGCGTTTTCCCAGGGACAGGGGGTTACAATGAGCAGTTCTTC.